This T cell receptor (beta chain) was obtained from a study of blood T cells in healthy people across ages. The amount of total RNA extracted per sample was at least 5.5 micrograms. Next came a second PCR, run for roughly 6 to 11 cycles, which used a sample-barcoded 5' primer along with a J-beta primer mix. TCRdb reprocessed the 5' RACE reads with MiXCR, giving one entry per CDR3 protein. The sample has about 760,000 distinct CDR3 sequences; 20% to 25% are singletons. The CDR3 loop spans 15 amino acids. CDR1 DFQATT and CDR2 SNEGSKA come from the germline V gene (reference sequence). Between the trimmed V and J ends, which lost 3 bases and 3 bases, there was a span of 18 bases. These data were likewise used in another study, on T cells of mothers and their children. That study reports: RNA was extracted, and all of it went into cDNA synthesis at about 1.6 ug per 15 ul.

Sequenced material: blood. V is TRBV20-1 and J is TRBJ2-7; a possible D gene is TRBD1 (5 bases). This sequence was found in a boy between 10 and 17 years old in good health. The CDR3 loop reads CSARGLQGTVYEQYF. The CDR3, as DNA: TGCAGTGCTAGGGGCCTCCAGGGTACGGTCTACGAGCAGTACTTC.